The 30 T cell receptor beta chains presented below share a single source sample, sequenced in a study of blood T cells in healthy people across ages. The use of a sample-barcoded 5' primer and a J-beta primer mix characterized a second PCR of roughly 6 to 11 cycles. TCRdb reprocessed the 5' RACE reads via MiXCR and lists one record per CDR3 protein. The data hold over a million distinct CDR3 sequences, with around 27% observed a single time. This sample also appeared in a second study, on T cells of mothers and their children.

Sequenced sample: blood. These receptors were obtained from a girl under 10 years old in good health.

This clonotype came up a few times. In nucleotides, the CDR3 is TGTGCCAGCAGTTTAGAGACTAGCGGGGGTGAGCAGTTCTTC. Residues: CASSLETSGGEQFF. This chain uses TRBV12-3 or TRBV12-4 with TRBJ2-1, with TRBD2 matching over 12 bases. The V and J ends lost 1 base and 9 bases, in that order; junction bases with no gene match: 1. The CDR3 is 14 residues long.

The rearrangement uses TRBV20-1 and TRBJ2-3; 7 bases map to TRBD2. Germline CDR1 DFQATT, CDR2 SNEGSKA (reference sequence). Trimming removed 1 base from V and 0 bases from J; junction bases left unmatched: 4. The CDR3 has 15 amino acids. CDR3 protein: CSARAGDYSTDTQYF. The CDR3 coding sequence is TGCAGTGCTAGAGCGGGGGACTATAGCACAGATACGCAGTATTTT.

This clonotype was observed a few times. The rearrangement links TRBV25-1 to TRBJ2-7; D call uncertain. Germline V gives CDR1 MGHDK, CDR2 SYGVNS. V was pared by 1 base and J by 4 bases, with 11 bases between. The CDR3 length is 14 residues. CDR3: CASSESVLGYEQYF. The CDR3 nucleotides are TGTGCCAGCAGTGAATCAGTACTGGGATACGAGCAGTACTTC.

This clonotype has a handful of counts. The genes are TRBV29-1 and TRBJ2-3; D might be TRBD1 (6 bases). CDR3 length equals 17 residues. V shed 7 bases and J shed 0 bases, with 23 bases lying between them. Germline CDR1 reads SQVTM; CDR2 reads ANQGSEA. The CDR3 region has the DNA TGCAGCGCTGGGTACCTGGGACAACTCTCGAGCACAGATACGCAGTATTTT. Protein product: CSAGYLGQLSSTDTQYF.

This clonotype appeared a few times. This sequence joins TRBV27 and TRBJ1-1, with D possibly matching TRBD1 (5 bases). The CDR3 has 14 residues. Deletions cut 4 bases from V and 4 bases from J, with 13 bases between. From germline, CDR1 is MNHEY and CDR2 SMNVEV (reference sequence). CDR3 residues: CASSSGTGSTEAFF. Written as DNA, the CDR3 is TGTGCCAGCAGTTCCGGGACCGGGAGCACTGAAGCTTTCTTT.

This clonotype has just one count. CDR3 loop: CASSVASGSAETQYF. The CDR3, as DNA: TGTGCCAGCAGCGTAGCTAGCGGGAGTGCAGAGACCCAGTACTTC. The V and J genes are TRBV9 and TRBJ2-5, with 10 bases that match TRBD2. Losses at the gene ends were 0 bases for V and 4 bases for J; bases not matched to a gene: 3. Germline V gives CDR1 SGDLS, CDR2 YYNGEE. The CDR3 runs 15 residues.

The genes are TRBV5-1 and TRBJ2-1; the match to TRBD2 covers 10 bases. CDR3 length: 13 amino acids. The junction had 3 bases not matched to a gene; V was cut back by 4 bases and J by 8 bases. Germline loops: CDR1 SGHRS, CDR2 YFSETQ. The CDR3 region has the DNA TGCGCCAGCAGCGCTCTAGCGGGAGATGAGCAGTTCTTC. It specifies CASSALAGDEQFF.

There are a few counts of this clonotype. The chain carries TRBV4-1 and TRBJ2-6; TRBD2 matches at 13 bases. V was pared by 0 bases and J by 0 bases, with 5 bases of the junction left unmatched. Germline V gene sequence: CDR1 MGHRA, CDR2 YSYEKL. This CDR3 spans 20 amino acids. CDR3 sequence: CASSQDMGLAGRSGANVLTF. In DNA form, the CDR3 reads TGCGCCAGCAGCCAAGACATGGGACTAGCGGGACGCTCTGGGGCCAACGTCCTGACTTTC.

This chain uses TRBV6-2 or TRBV6-3 with TRBJ1-5, with a weak D call TRBD1 (6 bases). V was trimmed by 5 bases and J by 4 bases, leaving 12 bases between them. CDR3 length: 14 amino acids. Germline lookup yields CDR1 MNHEY and CDR2 SVGEGT. In DNA form, the CDR3 reads TGTGCCAGCAGTCCGAGGGGGGCAAATCAGCCCCAGCATTTT. Translation: CASSPRGANQPQHF.

Concerning this clonotype itself: With a much larger clone just one base away, this may be a read error. V gene TRBV10-3 combines with J gene TRBJ2-1; TRBD2 might be the D (6 bases). V was shortened by 8 bases and J by 2 bases, with 16 bases between the two germline ends. This CDR3 is built from 15 residues. Germline CDR1 ENHRY, CDR2 SYGVKD. The CDR3 sequence is CAIDQFSGTYNEQFF. The DNA for the CDR3 is TGTGCCATCGACCAGTTTAGCGGTACCTACAATGAGCAGTTCTTC.

This chain links TRBV9 with TRBJ2-7; no reliable D call. This CDR3 has 13 amino acids. The V gene's germline CDR1 is SGDLS and CDR2 YYNGEE. Deletions cut 2 bases from V and 5 bases from J, with 11 bases between. CDR3 sequence reads: CASSVGAVDEQYF. CDR3 in DNA: TGTGCCAGCAGCGTCGGAGCAGTGGACGAGCAGTACTTC.

This clonotype was recorded a few times. The V and J genes are TRBV29-1 and TRBJ1-1, with D hard to call. The CDR3 loop spans 14 amino acids. V was pared by 3 bases and J by 0 bases, with 11 bases between. The V gene's germline CDR1 is SQVTM and CDR2 ANQGSEA. Here the CDR3 DNA reads TGCAGCGTTGACCGGGTACTAGTGAACACTGAAGCTTTCTTT. Translating gives CSVDRVLVNTEAFF.

The rearrangement joins TRBV7-2 to TRBJ2-5; D possibly corresponds to TRBD2 (6 bases). The CDR3 sequence is 14 residues long. The V gene lost 5 bases and the J gene lost 4 bases, with 14 bases spanning the gap. Per the germline V gene, CDR1 is SGHTA and CDR2 is FQGNSA. The chain's CDR3 is CASSPGGIGETQYF. The DNA of the CDR3 is TGTGCCAGCAGCCCGGGCGGGATTGGAGAGACCCAGTACTTC. Full variable domain (outside the CDR3, taken from reference TRBV7-2 and TRBJ2-5): GAGVSQSPSNKVTEKGKDVELRCDPISGHTALYWYRQSLGQGLEFLIYFQGNSAPDKSGLPSDRFSAERTGGSVSTLTIQRTQQEDSAVYLCASSPGGIGETQYFGPGTRLLVL.

V is TRBV12-3 or TRBV12-4 and J is TRBJ2-5; 8 bases are shared with TRBD2. This CDR3 comprises 14 residues. Unmatched junction bases numbered 7, after V lost 6 bases and J lost 4 bases. CDR3: CASRKAGEGETQYF. The CDR3 DNA sequence: TGTGCCAGCAGAAAAGCGGGGGAGGGAGAGACCCAGTACTTC.

This clonotype was counted only a few times. The chain recombines TRBV18 with TRBJ2-5; 8 positions agree with TRBD2. This CDR3 has 16 residues. Germline-derived CDR1 and CDR2 are KGHSH and LQKENI. V was clipped by 3 bases and J by 7 bases; unmatched bases: 13. CDR3 in amino acids: CASSPSSGIVVGTQYF. DNA for the CDR3: TGTGCCAGCTCACCGAGTAGCGGGATCGTAGTAGGGACCCAGTACTTC.

This chain uses TRBV5-1 with TRBJ2-5; D might be TRBD1 (5 bases). The CDR3 is 14 residues long. Germline CDR1 is SGHRS and CDR2 is YFSETQ. With 3 bases removed from V and 5 bases from J, the gap between germline ends came to 14 bases. As DNA, the CDR3 is TGCGCCAGCAGCTACAGGCGAAGAGTCGAGACCCAGTACTTC. Translating it yields CASSYRRRVETQYF.

The gene calls are TRBV2 and TRBJ2-3, with D tentatively TRBD1 (6 bases). CDR1 and CDR2 from the germline V gene are SNHLY and FYNNEI. V lost 11 bases, J lost 2 bases, and 14 bases lay in between. This CDR3 is built from 13 residues. The CDR3 here is CAAQGQLTDTQYF. The DNA of the CDR3 is TGTGCCGCCCAGGGGCAACTCACAGATACGCAGTATTTT.

The chain carries TRBV7-9 and TRBJ2-5; D might be TRBD2 (5 bases). CDR1 and CDR2 (germline): SEHNR, FQNEAQ (reference sequence). Trimming left V 1 base short and J 5 bases short, with 20 bases between. The CDR3 spans 17 residues. The CDR3 spells CASSLESSSARRETQYF. The CDR3 nucleotides read TGTGCCAGCAGCTTAGAATCCAGTAGCGCTAGGCGGGAGACCCAGTACTTC.

The chain is built from TRBV5-1 and TRBJ1-1, with 7 bases fitting TRBD1. This CDR3 has 15 residues. After removal of 3 bases from V and 0 bases from J, the junction contained 5 bases not matched to a gene. The germline gives CDR1 SGHRS, CDR2 YFSETQ. CDR3 residues: CASSWADRLNTEAFF. The CDR3 nucleotides read TGCGCCAGCAGCTGGGCGGACAGGCTGAACACTGAAGCTTTCTTT.

The chain employs TRBV7-2 and TRBJ2-5, with 10 bases identical to TRBD2. TRBJ2-7 matches the DNA end more closely, so the J call is doubtful. The CDR3 extends over 18 amino acids. Germline lookup yields CDR1 SGHTA and CDR2 FQGNSA. The CDR3 loop reads CASSLVSSGRAKSYEQYF. The CDR3 DNA follows: TGTGCCAGCAGCTTAGTATCCAGCGGGAGGGCCAAGAGCTACGAGCAGTACTTC.

This clonotype was seen a few times. The rearrangement joins TRBV2 to TRBJ1-6; 9 bases map to TRBD1. In germline, CDR1 is SNHLY, CDR2 FYNNEI. This CDR3 is 15 amino acids long. Trimming removed 8 bases from V and 3 bases from J; junction bases left unmatched: 5. CDR3 sequence: CASHPGQGYNSPLHF. The CDR3 nucleotides are TGTGCCAGCCACCCGGGACAGGGCTATAATTCACCCCTCCACTTT.

This chain uses TRBV4-1 with TRBJ2-5, with 9 bases identical to TRBD2. The DNA end favors TRBJ2-1, so the J call may be wrong. The V gene's germline CDR1 is MGHRA and CDR2 YSYEKL. The CDR3 consists of 16 residues. The CDR3 DNA follows: TGCGCCAGCAGCCAAGAGAGGGTAGCGGGAGTAAATGAGCAGTTCTTC. It codes for CASSQERVAGVNEQFF.

This clonotype was seen at least ten times. V and J are TRBV12-3 or TRBV12-4 and TRBJ2-3, with 7 bases matching TRBD1. The V and J ends lost 1 base and 6 bases, in that order; junction bases with no gene match: 4. The CDR3 is 14 residues long. The CDR3 DNA reads TGTGCCAGCAGTTTAGGAGGGGGCGCGGATACGCAGTATTTT. Translating gives CASSLGGGADTQYF.

This chain connects TRBV6-6 to TRBJ1-1, with a possible D match to TRBD1 (5 bases). The CDR3 totals 14 residues. CDR1 and CDR2 (germline): MNHNY, SVGAGI (reference sequence). The V gene lost 7 bases and the J gene lost 5 bases, with 17 bases spanning the gap. In nucleotides, the CDR3 is TGTGCCAGCACCCTTGGGGGACCGGGGACTGAAGCTTTCTTT. This encodes CASTLGGPGTEAFF.

V usage is TRBV4-3 and J usage is TRBJ2-3, with TRBD2 matching over 13 bases. Germline CDR1 LGHNA, CDR2 YSLEER. V lost 4 bases to trimming and J lost 5 bases; unmatched junction nucleotides: 3. The CDR3 has 15 amino acids. Here the CDR3 reads CASSPRLAGGDTQYF. CDR3 in DNA: TGCGCCAGCAGCCCTCGACTAGCGGGAGGAGATACGCAGTATTTT.

The V and J genes are TRBV4-3 and TRBJ1-1, with 7 nucleotides matching TRBD1. Germline V CDR1 and CDR2: LGHNA, YSLEER. The CDR3 totals 14 residues. The V segment lost 2 bases and the J segment 6 bases; nucleotides outside the gene matches: 6. The CDR3 DNA sequence: TGCGCCAGCAGCCAAATTGACAGGGTCCCTGAAGCTTTCTTT. Protein sequence: CASSQIDRVPEAFF.

The chain couples TRBV7-2 to TRBJ2-1; 8 nucleotides line up with TRBD2. Per germline, CDR1 SGHTA and CDR2 FQGNSA. The junction had 10 bases not matched to a gene; V was cut back by 5 bases and J by 4 bases. The CDR3 contains 16 residues. The CDR3 sequence: CASSPRTGGFYNEQFF. CDR3 nucleotide sequence: TGTGCCAGCAGCCCCAGGACGGGAGGGTTTTACAATGAGCAGTTCTTC. The complete variable domain, with remaining parts taken from reference TRBV7-2 and TRBJ2-1, reads GAGVSQSPSNKVTEKGKDVELRCDPISGHTALYWYRQSLGQGLEFLIYFQGNSAPDKSGLPSDRFSAERTGGSVSTLTIQRTQQEDSAVYLCASSPRTGGFYNEQFFGPGTRLTVL.

This clonotype was seen a few times. CDR3 residues: CASSSDWGTLDYGYTF. In DNA form, the CDR3 reads TGTGCCAGCAGCTCAGATTGGGGGACCTTAGACTATGGCTACACCTTC. The rearrangement uses TRBV28 and TRBJ1-2; a possible D gene is TRBD1 (5 bases). This CDR3 spans 16 amino acids. Trimming cost V 6 bases and J 3 bases, with 20 bases left between them. CDR1 and CDR2 (germline): MDHEN, SYDVKM.

There are a few counts of this clonotype. The gene calls are TRBV20-1 and TRBJ2-5; possible D gene TRBD1, 6 bases. The CDR3 is 15 residues long. Germline V gene lookup returns CDR1 DFQATT and CDR2 SNEGSKA (reference sequence). V was clipped by 4 bases and J by 2 bases, with 17 bases between them. The CDR3 spells CSANGQREGQETQYF. DNA for the CDR3: TGCAGTGCTAATGGACAGAGGGAAGGTCAAGAGACCCAGTACTTC.

This clonotype was seen only a few times. J is TRBJ2-6 and V is TRBV6-2 or TRBV6-3, with D perhaps matching TRBD2 (6 bases). The germline V and J ends were trimmed by 2 bases and 0 bases, with 14 bases remaining between them. This CDR3 spans 18 amino acids. Germline V gene lookup returns CDR1 MNHEY and CDR2 SVGEGT. The CDR3 DNA is TGTGCCAGCAGTTACGAGGAGGGAAAAAGCTCTGGGGCCAACGTCCTGACTTTC. Encoded protein: CASSYEEGKSSGANVLTF.